These T cell receptor beta chains were read from a single sample in a study of blood T cells in healthy people across ages. TCRdb fed the 5' RACE reads into MiXCR, producing one record per CDR3 protein. Of 750,000 to 950,000 distinct CDR3 sequences listed, 50% to 65% are singletons. Sequencing input: blood. The receptor set was obtained from an elderly man in good health. Both conserved end residues are part of each CDR3. A D gene is named only where the DNA matches it firmly. Size tells how often a clone was seen (once, few, many) or the class of an expanded clone, and some rows leave it out.

few,TRBJ2-5,TRBV20-1,-,TGCAGTGCTAGTAGGGGGGTCACTTTAAAAGAGACCCAGTACTTC,CSASRGVTLKETQYF
-,TRBJ2-7,TRBV29-1,TRBD2,TGCAGCGTTGAAGATTCGAGAGCGGGAGTTTTCTACGAGCAGTACTTC,CSVEDSRAGVFYEQYF
-,TRBJ1-1,TRBV12-3/TRBV12-4,-,TGTGCCAGCAGTTTTGCAGGCTGGGGAGCTTTCTTT,CASSFAGWGAFF
-,TRBJ2-3,TRBV7-2,TRBD1,TGTGCCAGCAGCTTAGGGGACAGGGGGGGAGGTACGCAGTATTTT,CASSLGDRGGGTQYF
-,TRBJ2-3,TRBV27,TRBD2,TGTGCCAGCAGTGTAACGGTGGGGGGGACTACGCAGTATTTT,CASSVTVGGTTQYF
-,TRBJ2-7,TRBV29-1,-,TGCAGCGTTGAAGGAGGACAGTACGACGAGCAGTACTTC,CSVEGGQYDEQYF
-,TRBJ2-3,TRBV27,-,TGTGCCAGCAGACCCATGGGCCTAGGGTCCCTCAGTCCTTACGCGTATTTT,CASRPMGLGSLSPYAYF
few,TRBJ1-2,TRBV28,-,TGTGCCAGCAGTCCAGGGGTTCCTCCTGCCTACACCTTC,CASSPGVPPAYTF
few,TRBJ2-7,TRBV7-2,TRBD2,TGTGCCAGCAGCCCTTACGGGACTAGCAGCTACGAGCAGTACTTC,CASSPYGTSSYEQYF
many,TRBJ2-5,TRBV6-6,-,TGTGCCAGCAGTTACGGTGGAGAGACCCAGTACTTC,CASSYGGETQYF
-,TRBJ2-3,TRBV7-9,TRBD2,TGTGCCAGCAGCCCCGCGACTAGCGCTTTAACAGATACGCAGTATTTT,CASSPATSALTDTQYF
few,TRBJ2-7,TRBV29-1,TRBD2,TGCAGCGTTGCAGCACTAGCGGGAGTCTCCTACGAGCAGTACTTC,CSVAALAGVSYEQYF
few,TRBJ2-3,TRBV9,TRBD2,TGTGCCAGCAGCACAGGGACTAGCGGACGCAGATACGCGTATTTT,CASSTGTSGRRYAYF
once,TRBJ2-1,TRBV24-1,-,TGTGCCACCAGTGACCCGAAGGGAGTCAATGAGCAGTTCTTC,CATSDPKGVNEQFF
few,TRBJ2-4,TRBV20-1,TRBD2,TGCAGTGCTAGGGGGGACGGAACTAGCGGGAAAAACATTCAGTACTTC,CSARGDGTSGKNIQYF
few,TRBJ2-5,TRBV9,TRBD2,TGTGCCAGCAGCGTAGTAGGACTAGCGGGAAGAGAGACCCAGTACTTC,CASSVVGLAGRETQYF
-,TRBJ2-3,TRBV5-1,-,TGCGCCAGCAGCTCCAGCCCCGCCCTGAGCACAGATACGCAGTATTTT,CASSSSPALSTDTQYF
few,TRBJ1-6,TRBV11-2,-,TGTGCCAGCAGCCAAGCCGCCGGGGGAGTACCCCTCCACTTT,CASSQAAGGVPLHF
-,TRBJ1-4,TRBV25-1,-,TGTGCCAGCGGTCTAACAAATGAAAAACTGTTTTTT,CASGLTNEKLFF
-,TRBJ1-1,TRBV9,-,TGTGCCAGCAGCGTAGAAGGCAATATAGGGTGGAACACTGAAGCTTTCTTT,CASSVEGNIGWNTEAFF
few,TRBJ2-7,TRBV20-1,TRBD2,TGCAGTGCTAGGGTTGCGGGGGGCCTCTACGAGCAGTACTTC,CSARVAGGLYEQYF
-,TRBJ1-5,TRBV27,TRBD1,TGTGCCAGCAGTACCACAGGGGGTGGACAGCCCCAGCATTTT,CASSTTGGGQPQHF
-,TRBJ2-5,TRBV6-6,-,TGTGCCAGCAAAGTGAAAGAGACCCAGTACTTC,CASKVKETQYF
-,TRBJ2-1,TRBV5-1,TRBD2,TGCGCCAGCAGCTTCCCTAGCGGGTTCTCCTACAATGAGCAGTTCTTC,CASSFPSGFSYNEQFF
few,TRBJ2-7,TRBV6-1,-,TGTGCCAGCAGTGAACGGTCCAGACAGGGAGGGACCTACGAGCAGTACTTC,CASSERSRQGGTYEQYF
-,TRBJ2-4,TRBV5-1,-,TGCGCCAGCAGCTATTGGGACGCAAACATTCAGTACTTC,CASSYWDANIQYF
-,TRBJ2-7,TRBV4-1,TRBD2,TGCGCCAGCAGCCAAGGGAGTAGCGGGAACTACGAGCAGTACTTC,CASSQGSSGNYEQYF
-,TRBJ2-1,TRBV7-9,-,TGTGCCAGCAGCTTAAGTCAGGGAGTCGGTGAGCAGTTCTTC,CASSLSQGVGEQFF
-,TRBJ2-3,TRBV20-1,TRBD2,TGCAGTGCTAGGACTCCCCGGGGCGGGAGCCAAAGCACAGATACGCAGTATTTT,CSARTPRGGSQSTDTQYF
-,TRBJ2-1,TRBV29-1,-,TGCAGCGTTGCCGGGGAGGACTCCTACAATGAGCAGTTCTTC,CSVAGEDSYNEQFF
-,TRBJ2-7,TRBV5-1,TRBD2,TGCGCCAGCAGCCGGGGGACTAGCGTACGAGGCTACGAGCAGTACTTC,CASSRGTSVRGYEQYF
-,TRBJ2-3,TRBV9,-,TGTGCCAGCAGCGGCGACCCCATAGCGTATACGCAGTATTTT,CASSGDPIAYTQYF
-,TRBJ1-2,TRBV6-5,TRBD1,TGTGCCAGCACCGTCGGACAGGGAGAATACGGCTACACCTTC,CASTVGQGEYGYTF
few,TRBJ2-1,TRBV29-1,TRBD2,TGCAGCGTTGAAAGGGTTAGCGGGAAAATTGGTGAGCAGTTCTTC,CSVERVSGKIGEQFF
-,TRBJ2-4,TRBV5-8,-,TGTGCCAGCAGTAAGCCTGGGGGCAACATTCAGTACTTC,CASSKPGGNIQYF
-,TRBJ2-3,TRBV2,-,TGTGCCAGCAGTCAAGGACATGCCTTTACAGATACGCAGTATTTT,CASSQGHAFTDTQYF
-,TRBJ2-1,TRBV29-1,-,TGCAGCCTTGAAAGCCCCAACAATGAGCAGTTCTTC,CSLESPNNEQFF
-,TRBJ2-3,TRBV4-2,TRBD2,TGTGCCAGCAGCCAAGAAGGCCTAGCGGGAGGGGGCAGATACGCGTATTTT,CASSQEGLAGGGRYAYF
-,TRBJ2-1,TRBV29-1,-,TGCAGCGCCCTCGCAAGGACGCGGGGAAATGAGCAGTTCTTC,CSALARTRGNEQFF
-,TRBJ1-2,TRBV6-1,-,TGTGCCAGCGCGGCAGGGCGTTTTAGTGGCTACACCTTC,CASAAGRFSGYTF
-,TRBJ2-4,TRBV20-1,-,TGCAGTGCTAGAGCAGGGGGGGCTCCAAACATTCAGTACTTC,CSARAGGAPNIQYF
-,TRBJ2-3,TRBV10-2,TRBD2,TGCGCCAGCAGTGGGGGACTAGCGGGGCACAGATACGCGTATTTT,CASSGGLAGHRYAYF
-,TRBJ1-5,TRBV9,-,TGTGCCAGCAGCGTAGGGGGGCATAGCAATCAGCCCCAGCATTTT,CASSVGGHSNQPQHF
-,TRBJ2-5,TRBV5-1,TRBD2,TGCGCCAGCAGCCCGGAGGACTCGGGAGGAGAGACCCAGTACTTC,CASSPEDSGGETQYF
-,TRBJ2-1,TRBV12-3/TRBV12-4,TRBD1,TGTGCCAGCAGTCTCCGACAGGGTGCCCCCAATGAGCAGTTCTTC,CASSLRQGAPNEQFF
-,TRBJ1-1,TRBV14,-,TGTGCCAGCAGTTCCGACGGCATGAACGCTGAAGCTTTCTTT,CASSSDGMNAEAFF
-,TRBJ2-7,TRBV3-1,-,TGTGCCAGCAGCCGGCGGAGTACCCACGAGCAGTACTTC,CASSRRSTHEQYF
-,TRBJ2-5,TRBV29-1,TRBD2,TGCAGCGTTGAGGGACTAGCGGGAGTGAGGGAGACCCAGTACTTC,CSVEGLAGVRETQYF
-,TRBJ2-1,TRBV27,TRBD2,TGTGCCAGCAGTTTTCGCCCTCCTCTAGCGGGAGGTGACGGTGAGCAGTTCTTC,CASSFRPPLAGGDGEQFF
-,TRBJ2-3,TRBV7-3,TRBD2,TGTGCCAGCAGCCCCCGGCGGGACTACACAGATACGCAGTATTTT,CASSPRRDYTDTQYF
-,TRBJ2-7,TRBV29-1,TRBD2,TGCAGCGTTGGAGTAGGGCTAGCGGACTACGAGCAGTACTTC,CSVGVGLADYEQYF
-,TRBJ1-1,TRBV6-2/TRBV6-3,-,TGTGCCAGCAACGCAGGGCTGATGAACACTGAAGCTTTCTTT,CASNAGLMNTEAFF
-,TRBJ2-5,TRBV6-5,-,TGTGCCAGCACCTCACGCCCCGGGGTGGGAGGAGAGACCCAGTACTTC,CASTSRPGVGGETQYF
few,TRBJ2-7,TRBV7-9,TRBD1,TGTGCCAGCAGTCAGAGGGGGCTCGAGCAGTACTTC,CASSQRGLEQYF
few,TRBJ2-7,TRBV29-1,TRBD1,TGCAGCGGAGGGACAGGGATCGACGAGCAGTACTTC,CSGGTGIDEQYF
-,TRBJ2-5,TRBV6-1,TRBD2,TGTGCCAGCAGGAGAGCGGGAAACCAAGAGACCCAGTACTTC,CASRRAGNQETQYF
-,TRBJ2-3,TRBV24-1,-,TGTGCCACCAGTGACTATGCCGTCGGCGCACCGCACAGATACGCGTATTTT,CATSDYAVGAPHRYAYF